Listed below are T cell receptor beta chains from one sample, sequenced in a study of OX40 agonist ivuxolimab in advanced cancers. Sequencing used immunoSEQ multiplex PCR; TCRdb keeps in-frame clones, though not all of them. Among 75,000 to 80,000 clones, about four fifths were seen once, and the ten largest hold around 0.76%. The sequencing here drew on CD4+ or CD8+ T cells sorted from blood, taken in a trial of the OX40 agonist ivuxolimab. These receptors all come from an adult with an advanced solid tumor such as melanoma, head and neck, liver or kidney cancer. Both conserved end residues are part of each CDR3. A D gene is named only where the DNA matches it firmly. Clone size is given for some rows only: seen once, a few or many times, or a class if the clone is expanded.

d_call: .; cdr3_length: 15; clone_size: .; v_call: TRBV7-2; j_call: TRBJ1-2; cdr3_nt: TGTGCCAGCAGCTCCCGACCACAATATAACTATGGCTACACCTTC; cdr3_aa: CASSSRPQYNYGYTF
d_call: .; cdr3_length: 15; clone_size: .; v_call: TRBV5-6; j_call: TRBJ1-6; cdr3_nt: TGTGCCAGCAGCTTGGCCGGGGCCGTGGGTTCACCCCTCCACTTT; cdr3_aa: CASSLAGAVGSPLHF
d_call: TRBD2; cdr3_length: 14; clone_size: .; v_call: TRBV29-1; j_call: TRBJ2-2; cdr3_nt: TGCAGCGTTTCTAGCGGGGGGGCCTCCGGGGAGCTGTTTTTT; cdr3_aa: CSVSSGGASGELFF
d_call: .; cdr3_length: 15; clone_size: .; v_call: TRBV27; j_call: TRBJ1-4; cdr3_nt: TGTGCCAGCAGTTTATCAACTGCAACTAATGAAAAACTGTTTTTT; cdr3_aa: CASSLSTATNEKLFF
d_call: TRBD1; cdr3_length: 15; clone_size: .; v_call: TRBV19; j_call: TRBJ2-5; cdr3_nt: TGTGCCAGTAGTATTCTTTCCGGGACAGCGGAGACCCAGTACTTC; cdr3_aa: CASSILSGTAETQYF
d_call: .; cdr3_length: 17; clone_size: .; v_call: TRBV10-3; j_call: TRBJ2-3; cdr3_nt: TGTGCCATCAGTGATCGTAAAGGGTCACCCCTCACAGATACGCAGTATTTT; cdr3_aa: CAISDRKGSPLTDTQYF
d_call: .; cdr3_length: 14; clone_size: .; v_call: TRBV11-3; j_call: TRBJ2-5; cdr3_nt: TGTGCCAGCAGCCCGGGGGAAGGGAAGATGGACCAGTACTTC; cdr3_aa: CASSPGEGKMDQYF
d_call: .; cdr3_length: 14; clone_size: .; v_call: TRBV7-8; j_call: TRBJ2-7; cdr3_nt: TGTGCCAGCAGCCGCGCGGCGGCTCGTAACGAGCAGTACTTC; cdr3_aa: CASSRAAARNEQYF
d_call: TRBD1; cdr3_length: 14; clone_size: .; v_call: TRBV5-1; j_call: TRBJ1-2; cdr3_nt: TGCGCCAGCAGCCCCGGACAGGGGAACTATGGCTACACCTTC; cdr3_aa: CASSPGQGNYGYTF
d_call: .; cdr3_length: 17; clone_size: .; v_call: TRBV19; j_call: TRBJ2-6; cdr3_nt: TGTGCCAGTACCCTCCTCCGGGGATCTCCTGGGGCCAACGTCCTGACTTTC; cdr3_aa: CASTLLRGSPGANVLTF
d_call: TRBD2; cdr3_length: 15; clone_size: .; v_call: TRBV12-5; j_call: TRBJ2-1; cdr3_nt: TGTGCTAGTGGCCCGACTCCTAGCGGGGGCCGTGAGCAGTTCTTC; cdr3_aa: CASGPTPSGGREQFF
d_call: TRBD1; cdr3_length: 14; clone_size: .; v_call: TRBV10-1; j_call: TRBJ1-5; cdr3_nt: TGCGCCAGCAGGGAACACAGGGGGCCGCAGCCCCAGCATTTT; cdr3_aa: CASREHRGPQPQHF
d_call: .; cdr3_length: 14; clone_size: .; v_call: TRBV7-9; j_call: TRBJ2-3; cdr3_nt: TGTGCCAGCAGCCCCGATTCCCAGGGTCGGGCGCAGTATTTT; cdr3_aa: CASSPDSQGRAQYF
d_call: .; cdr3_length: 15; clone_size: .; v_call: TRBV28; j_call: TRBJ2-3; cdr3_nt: TGTGCCAGCAGTTTTAATAGGGGGAGCACAGATACGCAGTATTTT; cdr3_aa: CASSFNRGSTDTQYF
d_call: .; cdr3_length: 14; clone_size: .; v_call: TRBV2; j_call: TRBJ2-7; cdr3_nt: TGTGCCAGCACCCCTCAAAGCGGATCCTACGAGCAGTACTTC; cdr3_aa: CASTPQSGSYEQYF
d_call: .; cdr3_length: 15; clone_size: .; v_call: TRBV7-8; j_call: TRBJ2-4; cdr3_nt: TGTGCCAGCAGCTTGGCCCTTACAGGGTCGGGCATTCAGTACTTC; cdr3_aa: CASSLALTGSGIQYF
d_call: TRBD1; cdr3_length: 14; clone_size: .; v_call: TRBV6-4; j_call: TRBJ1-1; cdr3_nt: TGTGCCAGCAGCCGGACAGGGGTCAGTACTGAAGCTTTCTTT; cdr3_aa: CASSRTGVSTEAFF
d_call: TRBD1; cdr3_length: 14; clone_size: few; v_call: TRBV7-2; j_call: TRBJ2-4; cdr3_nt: TGTGCCAGCAGCTTTGGGACAGCCGAAAACATTCAGTACTTC; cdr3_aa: CASSFGTAENIQYF
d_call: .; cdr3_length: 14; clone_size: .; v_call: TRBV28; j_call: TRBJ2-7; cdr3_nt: TGTGCCAGCAGGGGGGGCATACCCTCCTACGAGCAGTACTTC; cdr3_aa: CASRGGIPSYEQYF
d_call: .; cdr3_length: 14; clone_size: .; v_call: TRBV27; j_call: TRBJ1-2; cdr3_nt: TGTGCCAGCAGCCCTGGGCAGGGAGGAAGTGGCTACACCTTC; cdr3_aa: CASSPGQGGSGYTF
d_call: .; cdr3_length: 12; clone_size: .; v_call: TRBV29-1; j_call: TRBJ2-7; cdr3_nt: TGCAGCGTTGCTACAGATTTATACGAGCAGTACTTC; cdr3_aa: CSVATDLYEQYF
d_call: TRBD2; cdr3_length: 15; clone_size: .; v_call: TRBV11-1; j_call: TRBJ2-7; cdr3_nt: TGTGCCAGCAGCTTAAGGACTAGCGGATCCTACGAGCAGTACTTC; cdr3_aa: CASSLRTSGSYEQYF
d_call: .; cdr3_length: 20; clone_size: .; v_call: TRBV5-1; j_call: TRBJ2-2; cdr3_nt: TGCGCCAGCAGCTCCCTTTACGGTAATAAAGGAGATCTGAACACCGGGGAGCTGTTTTTT; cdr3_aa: CASSSLYGNKGDLNTGELFF
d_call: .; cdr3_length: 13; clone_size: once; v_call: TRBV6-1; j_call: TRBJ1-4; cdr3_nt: TGTGCCAGCAGCAGAGCAACTAATGAAAAACTGTTTTTT; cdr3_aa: CASSRATNEKLFF
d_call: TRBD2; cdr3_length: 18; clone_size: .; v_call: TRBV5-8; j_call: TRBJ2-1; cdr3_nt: TGTGCCAGCAGGCACGGGGGCGGGAGGGCCCGTTTCTACAATGAGCAGTTCTTC; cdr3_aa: CASRHGGGRARFYNEQFF
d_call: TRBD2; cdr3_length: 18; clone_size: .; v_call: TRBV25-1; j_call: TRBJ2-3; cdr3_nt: TGTGCCAGCAGTGAGGTAGCGGGGGGATCTACTAGCACAGATACGCAGTATTTT; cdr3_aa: CASSEVAGGSTSTDTQYF
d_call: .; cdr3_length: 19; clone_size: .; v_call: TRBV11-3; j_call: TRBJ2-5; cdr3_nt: TGTGCCAGCAGCTTTCACTTTAATTTAGCGAGAACCGTCCAAGAGACCCAGTACTTC; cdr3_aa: CASSFHFNLARTVQETQYF
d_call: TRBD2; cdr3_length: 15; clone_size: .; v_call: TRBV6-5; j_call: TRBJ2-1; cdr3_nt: TGTGCCAGCAGTCAATCCGGGACTAGCGGGAGGGCTGTATTCTTC; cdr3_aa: CASSQSGTSGRAVFF
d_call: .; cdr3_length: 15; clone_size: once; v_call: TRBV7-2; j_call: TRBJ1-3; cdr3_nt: TGTGCCAGCAGCTCGACACCTTACTCTGGAAACACCATATATTTT; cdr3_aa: CASSSTPYSGNTIYF
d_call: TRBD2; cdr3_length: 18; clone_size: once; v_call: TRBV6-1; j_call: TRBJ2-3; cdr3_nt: TGTGCCAGCAGTGGATTCGCTCTAGCGGCTAGGACCACAGATACGCAGTATTTT; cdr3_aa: CASSGFALAARTTDTQYF
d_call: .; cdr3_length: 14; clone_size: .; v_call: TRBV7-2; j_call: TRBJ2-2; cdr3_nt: TGTGCCAGCAGCTTAGGTGGAGGCACCGGGGAGCTGTTTTTT; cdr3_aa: CASSLGGGTGELFF
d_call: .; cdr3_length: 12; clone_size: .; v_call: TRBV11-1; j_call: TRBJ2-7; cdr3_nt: TGTGCCAGCAGCTTAGCGCAATACGAGCAGTACTTC; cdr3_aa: CASSLAQYEQYF
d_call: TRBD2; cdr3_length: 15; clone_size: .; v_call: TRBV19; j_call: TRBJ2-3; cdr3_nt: TGTGCCAGTAGTACGACTAGCGGGAGGATAGATACGCAGTATTTT; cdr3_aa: CASSTTSGRIDTQYF
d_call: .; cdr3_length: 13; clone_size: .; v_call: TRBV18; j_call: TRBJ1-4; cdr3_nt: TGTGCCAGCTCGGAACAGTTAAATGAAAAACTGTTTTTT; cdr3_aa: CASSEQLNEKLFF
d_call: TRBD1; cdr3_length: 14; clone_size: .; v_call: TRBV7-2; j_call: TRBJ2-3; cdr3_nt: TGTGCCAGCAGACGGACAGGGGGCACAGATACGCAGTATTTT; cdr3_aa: CASRRTGGTDTQYF
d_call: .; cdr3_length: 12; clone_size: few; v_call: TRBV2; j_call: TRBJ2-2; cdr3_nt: TGTGCCAGCAGTGAAGATTACGGGGAGCTGTTTTTT; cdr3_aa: CASSEDYGELFF
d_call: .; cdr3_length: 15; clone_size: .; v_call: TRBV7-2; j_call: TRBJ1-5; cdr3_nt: TGTGCCAGCAGCTTAGCGGGGGGCGTTGGTCAGCCCCAGCATTTT; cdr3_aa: CASSLAGGVGQPQHF
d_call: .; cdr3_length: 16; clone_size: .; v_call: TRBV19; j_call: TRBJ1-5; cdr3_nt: TGTGCCAGTAGTTTCAGACTAGTTTATAGCAATCAGCCCCAGCATTTT; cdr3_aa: CASSFRLVYSNQPQHF
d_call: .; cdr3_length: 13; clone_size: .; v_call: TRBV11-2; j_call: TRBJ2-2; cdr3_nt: TGTGCCAGCAGCTTTGACAGGACCGGGGAGCTGTTTTTT; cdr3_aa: CASSFDRTGELFF
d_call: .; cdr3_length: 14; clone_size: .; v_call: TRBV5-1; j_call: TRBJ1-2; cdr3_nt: TGCGCCAGCAGCTCGCAAGGGGGACAAAATGGCTACACCTTC; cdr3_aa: CASSSQGGQNGYTF
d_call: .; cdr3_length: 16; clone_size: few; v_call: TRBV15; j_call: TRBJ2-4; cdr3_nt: TGTGCCACCAGCAGAGGACAGTTCAGCAGCAAAAACATTCAGTACTTC; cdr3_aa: CATSRGQFSSKNIQYF
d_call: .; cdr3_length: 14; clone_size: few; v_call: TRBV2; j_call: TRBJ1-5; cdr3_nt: TGTGCCAGCACCCAGAACGGGGGCAATCAGCCCCAGCATTTT; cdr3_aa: CASTQNGGNQPQHF
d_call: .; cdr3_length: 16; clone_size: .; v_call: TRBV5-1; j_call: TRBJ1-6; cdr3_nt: TGCGCCAGCAGCTTGGACGGAACCCGATATAATTCACCCCTCCACTTT; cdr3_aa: CASSLDGTRYNSPLHF
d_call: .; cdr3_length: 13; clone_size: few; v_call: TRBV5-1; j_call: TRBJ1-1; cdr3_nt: TGCGCCAGCAGCTTGGCCACGGACACTGAAGCTTTCTTT; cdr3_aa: CASSLATDTEAFF
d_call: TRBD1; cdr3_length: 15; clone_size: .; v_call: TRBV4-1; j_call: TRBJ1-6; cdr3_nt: TGCGCCAGCAGCCAAGTTCTCAGGGGGGGTTCACCCCTCCACTTT; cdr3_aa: CASSQVLRGGSPLHF
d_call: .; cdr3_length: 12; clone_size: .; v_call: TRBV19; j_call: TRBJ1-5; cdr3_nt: TGTGCCGCTGGGGACAAGTATCAGCCCCAGCATTTT; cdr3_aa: CAAGDKYQPQHF
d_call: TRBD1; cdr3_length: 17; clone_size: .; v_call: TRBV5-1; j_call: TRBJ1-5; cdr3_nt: TGCGCCAGCAGCCCTGGACAGGGGGCGTGGGACAATCAGCCCCAGCATTTT; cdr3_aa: CASSPGQGAWDNQPQHF
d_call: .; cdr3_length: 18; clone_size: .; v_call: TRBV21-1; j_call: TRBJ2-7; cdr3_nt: TGTGCCAGCAGCAAAGGTCGCATAGCTTATATGGATTCCTACGAGCAGTACTTC; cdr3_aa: CASSKGRIAYMDSYEQYF
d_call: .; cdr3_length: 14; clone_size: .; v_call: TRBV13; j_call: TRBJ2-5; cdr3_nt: TGTGCCAGCAGCTTAGAGGGGGGCGCGGAGACCCAGTACTTC; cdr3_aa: CASSLEGGAETQYF
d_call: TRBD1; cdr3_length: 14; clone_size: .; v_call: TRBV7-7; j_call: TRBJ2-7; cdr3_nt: TGTGCCAGCACCTTCCGGGACAGGGGGCCCGAGCAGTACTTC; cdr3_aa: CASTFRDRGPEQYF
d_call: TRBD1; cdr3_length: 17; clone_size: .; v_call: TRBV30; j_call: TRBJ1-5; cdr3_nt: TGTGCCTGGAGTGTAGGGACAGGGGTTTTCGGCAATCAGCCCCAGCATTTT; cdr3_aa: CAWSVGTGVFGNQPQHF
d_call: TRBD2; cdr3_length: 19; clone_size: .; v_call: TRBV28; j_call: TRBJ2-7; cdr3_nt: TGTGCCAGCAGTTATCGCCGGACTAGCGGGGGCGCGAGCTCCTACGAGCAGTACTTC; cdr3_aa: CASSYRRTSGGASSYEQYF